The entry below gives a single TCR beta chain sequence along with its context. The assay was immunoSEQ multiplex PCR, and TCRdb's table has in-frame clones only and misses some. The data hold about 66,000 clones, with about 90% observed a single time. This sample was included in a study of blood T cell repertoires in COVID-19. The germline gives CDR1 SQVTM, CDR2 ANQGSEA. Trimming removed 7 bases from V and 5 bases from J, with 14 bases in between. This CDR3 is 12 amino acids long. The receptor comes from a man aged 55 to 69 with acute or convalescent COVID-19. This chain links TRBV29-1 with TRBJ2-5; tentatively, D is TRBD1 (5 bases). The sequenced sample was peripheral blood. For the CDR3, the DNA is TGCAGCGCCGGAAGGGGATGGGAGACCCAGTACTTC. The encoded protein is CSAGRGWETQYF.